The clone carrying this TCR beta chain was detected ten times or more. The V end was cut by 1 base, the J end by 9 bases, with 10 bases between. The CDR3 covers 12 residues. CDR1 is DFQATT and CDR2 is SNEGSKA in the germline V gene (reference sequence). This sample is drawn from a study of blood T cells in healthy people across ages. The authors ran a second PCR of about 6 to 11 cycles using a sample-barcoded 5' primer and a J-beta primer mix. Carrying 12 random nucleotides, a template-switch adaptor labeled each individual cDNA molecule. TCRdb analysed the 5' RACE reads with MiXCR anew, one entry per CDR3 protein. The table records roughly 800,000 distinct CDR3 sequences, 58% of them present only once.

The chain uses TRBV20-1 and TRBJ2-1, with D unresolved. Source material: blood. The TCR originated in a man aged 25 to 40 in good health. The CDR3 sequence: CSARGSESEQFF. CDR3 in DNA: TGCAGTGCTAGAGGTTCTGAGAGTGAGCAGTTCTTC.